This T cell receptor (beta chain) was sequenced during a study of graft-versus-host responses after intestinal transplantation. Background on the study: Recipients had transplants, and these were multivisceral, liver-intestinal, or isolated intestinal.

Assay: immunoSEQ multiplex PCR; the TCRdb copy retains only in-frame clones and omits some. The top ten hold approximately 0.11% of the sample, which has some 90,000 clones, around 90% seen once. As to this clone: Its antigen is unknown.

The study's findings and limits: Marrow from the recipient contained GvH clones, some of which had appeared first in ileum or blood.

The CDR3 contains 14 residues. CDR1 SGHTA and CDR2 FQGNSA come from the germline V gene. J gave up 7 bases and V 0 bases, and 0 bases lay outside the gene matches. The sample was unstimulated CD4+ T cells sorted from spleen or lymph node cells, taken before intestinal transplant. This receptor was taken from a human donor who received an intestinal transplant. The chain is built from TRBV7-2 and TRBJ1-6; the match to TRBD1 covers 7 bases. CDR3 amino acids: CASSLATGNSPLHF. CDR3 coding DNA: TGTGCCAGCAGCTTAGCGACAGGGAATTCACCCCTCCACTTT.